This TCR beta chain was found in a study of OX40 agonist ivuxolimab in advanced cancers. For the study at large: The drug used for patients, ivuxolimab, was an agonistic anti-OX40 (CD134) antibody. Of mixed ages from roughly 23 to 80 and averaging around 60 years, the group was approximately 80% male.

This CDR3 is built from 16 residues. The germline CDR1 and CDR2 sequences are WSHSY and SAAADI. With V trimmed by 4 bases and J by 3 bases, 6 bases remained unmatched. A single count supports this clone. Its specificity is not known. TCRdb's copy holds only in-frame clones and misses some; the assay was immunoSEQ multiplex PCR. The sample yields fewer than 110,000 clones, approximately 90% seen once. Overall study results and limits: Some nonresponders likewise displayed low normalized T-cell clonal expansion. The CD4+ and CD8+ T cells in the blood had expanded clonally by week 6 at 0.1 to 3.0 mg/kg.

The chain recombines TRBV10-2 with TRBJ2-1, with 10 bases fitting TRBD2. The material was CD4+ or CD8+ T cells sorted from blood, obtained in a trial of the OX40 agonist ivuxolimab. The origin of this receptor is an adult with an advanced solid tumor such as melanoma, head and neck, liver or kidney cancer. The CDR3 protein is CASSGGLAVSYNEQFF. CDR3 DNA sequence: TGCGCCAGCAGTGGAGGACTAGCGGTAAGCTACAATGAGCAGTTCTTC.